A single sample is the source of the 5 T cell receptor beta chains below, sequenced in a study of resident and recirculating memory T cells in vitiligo. Sequenced by immunoSEQ multiplex PCR; TCRdb stores in-frame clones only, minus some. Among tens of thousands of clones listed, around 92% were seen once. Sequenced input: blood. The source of these receptors is a male donor with vitiligo.

The rearrangement uses TRBV23-1 and TRBJ1-3; tentative D call: TRBD1 (5 bases). TRBV23-1 is assigned to the ORF class and has an uncertain function. V lost 0 bases to trimming and J lost 1 base, with 7 bases between them. The length of the CDR3 is 15 residues. CDR3 loop: CASSQSTGSGNTIYF. CDR3 DNA: TGCGCCAGCAGTCAATCTACAGGTTCTGGAAACACCATATATTTT.

The rearrangement joins TRBV28 to TRBJ1-2, with D possibly being TRBD1 (6 bases). There are 15 residues in the CDR3. The germline CDR1 and CDR2 sequences are MDHEN and SYDVKM. Trimming shortened V by 7 bases and J by 5 bases, and 20 bases separated the two germline ends. Written as DNA, the CDR3 is TGTGCCAGCACCCTAGGAACAGGGCCCCTATATGGCTACACCTTC. Translation: CASTLGTGPLYGYTF.

The chain combines TRBV11-2 with TRBJ2-1; 9 positions match TRBD2. CDR1 and CDR2 (germline): SGHAT, FQNNGV. The ends lost 5 bases at V and 3 bases at J; junction bases unmatched: 5. CDR3 length: 15 amino acids. The CDR3 spells CASSLSGRGYNEQFF. The CDR3 DNA sequence: TGTGCCAGCAGCCTTAGCGGGAGAGGCTACAATGAGCAGTTCTTC.

The J gene is TRBJ2-1, the V gene TRBV27, with a weak D call TRBD2 (6 bases). Per germline, CDR1 MNHEY and CDR2 SMNVEV (reference sequence). This CDR3 has 15 amino acids. V shed 7 bases and J shed 6 bases, with 19 bases lying between them. CDR3 sequence reads: CASTFRGIPGNEQFF. The CDR3 DNA reads as TGTGCCAGCACCTTTCGGGGGATCCCTGGCAATGAGCAGTTCTTC.

The chain carries TRBV9 and TRBJ1-3; TRBD1 is a possible D gene (5 bases). Germline-derived CDR1 and CDR2 are SGDLS and YYNGEE. The CDR3 extends over 16 amino acids. Trimming cost V 4 bases and J 0 bases, with 14 bases left between them. DNA for the CDR3: TGTGCCAGCAGCTCGCACAGGTCGACCTCTGGAAACACCATATATTTT. Translation gives CASSSHRSTSGNTIYF.